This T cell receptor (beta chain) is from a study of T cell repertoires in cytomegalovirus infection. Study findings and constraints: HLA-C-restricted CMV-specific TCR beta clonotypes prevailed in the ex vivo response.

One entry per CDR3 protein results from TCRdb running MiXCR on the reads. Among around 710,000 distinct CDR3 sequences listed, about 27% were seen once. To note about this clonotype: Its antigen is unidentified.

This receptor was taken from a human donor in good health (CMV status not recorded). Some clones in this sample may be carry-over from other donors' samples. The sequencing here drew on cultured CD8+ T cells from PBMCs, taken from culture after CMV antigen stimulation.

The CDR3 DNA reads as TGTGCCAGCCCACTCCGGACAGGGGGGAACACTGAAGCTTTCTTT. Translation: CASPLRTGGNTEAFF. The gene calls are TRBV2 and TRBJ1-1; 10 nucleotides line up with TRBD1. CDR1 and CDR2 (germline): SNHLY, FYNNEI. After removal of 8 bases from V and 1 base from J, the junction contained 7 bases not matched to a gene. This CDR3 is 15 amino acids long.